The source of this T cell receptor beta chain is a study of cytomegalovirus exposure and HLA in healthy donors (dated by TCRdb to the late 2010s). Regarding the research as a whole: In an earlier analysis of under 600 of the donors, 276 Gb of sequence data and approximately 120 million unique TCR beta sequences from roughly 180 million T cells were reported. About 300 gigabases of sequencing data and about 92 million unique TCR sequences made up an early release that covered approximately 650 HLA-typed donors. The genetic ancestry cluster associated with self-reported Caucasian donors included 65% to 90% of the 300 to 400 genotyped donors. The study aimed to test whether signatures of past pathogen exposure could be identified by cataloging public T cell receptors. Using immunosequencing, the study profiled T cell repertoires from around 670 subjects and related those repertoires to cytomegalovirus serostatus. In addition to the first cohort of around 670 subjects, a separate validation cohort of 130 or so different subjects was used. The study combined high-throughput TCR immunosequencing, statistical association of individual TCRs with disease status, and machine learning to predict cytomegalovirus infection status. A later analysis re-examined previously published TCR beta repertoires from hundreds of donors and added high-resolution HLA genotyping to investigate patterns of TCR occurrence. Rather than drawing on any new phenotypic data, the later analysis identified candidate immune exposures from TCR beta sequences and the way those sequences occurred across donors. An earlier analysis of roughly 600 of the donors used high-throughput TCR beta sequencing to judge whether each TCR beta V gene segment behaved as functional or pseudogenic. Donor age, sex, ethnicity and CMV serostatus were compiled together with the repertoire data. A later genetic analysis took genome-wide SNP genotypes for about 60% of the roughly 670 donors and used that subset as a discovery cohort. All discovery cohort repertoires had been generated using a single sequencing platform. Both class I and class II loci were covered by HLA typing, at four-digit resolution. The number of typed donors differed by locus: 629-630 for A, B, C, DRB1 and DQB1; 522 for DQA1; about 600 for DPA1; and about 450 for DPB1. A handful of DR-DQ haplotypes were handled as single units for association and clustering because linkage in the cohort was strong. Among about 360 genotyped donors of the cohort, an average of about 240,000 unique TCR beta nucleotide sequences were sequenced per donor, 15% to 20% of them non-productive. Broad study findings and their caveats: In vitro tests confirmed that a few of the cytomegalovirus-associated TCR beta chains recognize cytomegalovirus antigens. Immune exposure information for the cohort was limited to CMV serostatus. A group of highly shared sequence variants was considered likely to be a technical artifact of the sequencing pipeline. V-gene and J-gene trimming of TCR beta chains was associated with a missense DCLRE1C variant in a later genetic analysis, and the association was replicated in an independent cohort. The authors suggested that the approach could potentially be extended to other disease states and immunological phenotypes. The classifier was reported to diagnose cytomegalovirus status with high specificity and sensitivity in both the original and validation cohorts. Because some donors lacked HLA typing at each locus, the association tests relied only on the typed subset. In a later analysis, the rate of TCR association differed among HLA loci, with DRB1 alleles having the most associated TCRs and HLA-C alleles having the fewest. Compared with equally common non-associated chains, HLA-associated TCR beta chains in a later analysis were more clonally expanded and had lower generation probabilities. Assigning TCR associations to individual alleles was difficult when HLA alleles, especially DR and DQ, strongly co-occurred. While some public TCRs were present in many individuals, most TCR sequences turned up only very rarely across donors. Because counts were too low, roughly 18 rarely observed V segments, including chromosome 9 orphons, were left out of the earlier analysis of roughly 600 of the donors. In the study, around 150 TCR beta chains were listed as associated with cytomegalovirus. The presence/absence analyses assumed that sequencing depth was roughly uniform across donors, and that assumption may not be true. A further reported finding was that TCR beta sequences accurately predicted the HLA-A and HLA-B alleles for most subjects in the first cohort. According to a later genetic analysis, donors in an Asian-associated ancestry cluster had fewer N-insertions in productive TCRs than the roughly 700-donor mean. The cohort was sequenced for TCR beta chains only, and without alpha or paired-chain data the features that could be detected were limited. In an earlier analysis of some 540 of the donors, most TCR beta V segments appeared in productive rearrangements about 90% or about 30% of the time, broadly matching IMGT annotations. Specific HLA alleles were associated with 15,000 to 20,000 TCR beta sequences at a false discovery rate of 0.05 in a later analysis. A later analysis reported that several top co-occurrence clusters appeared linked to parvovirus B19, influenza, CMV and Epstein-Barr virus. A later analysis found that most CMV-associated TCR beta chains appeared HLA-restricted, with HLA associations seemingly driven largely by CMV exposure. Because the 87-base-pair reads could not distinguish some IMGT-functional V segments, including TRBV6-2 and TRBV6-3, those segments were excluded. Linkage disequilibrium might explain the correlated functional status among segregating V segments, but an unknown experimental factor could not be excluded.

This clone was recorded a few times. No antigen is known for it. No clone much larger than this one lies a single base away; base qualities are absent. V is shortened by 1 base, J by 0 bases, and the region joining them spans 7 bases. CDR1 and CDR2, per the germline V gene, are SGHAT and FQNNGV. The CDR3 sequence holds 15 residues, the cysteine and phenylalanine included. CDR3 DNA only is kept here, 45 bases in frame from base 1. Library preparation employed the immunoSEQ multiplex PCR assay. The multiplex PCR relied on a mix of 60 forward primers for TCR Vbeta segments and 13 reverse primers for TCR Jbeta segments. A multiplex PCR assay on genomic DNA amplified the CDR3 region of rearranged TCR beta genes. Amplified TCR beta libraries were sequenced as 87-base-pair reads on the Illumina HiSeq System. The authors' analysis ran thus. A later analysis tallied around 87 million unique TCR beta chains across the 666 repertoires, and about 12 million of those chains were shared by two or more donors. To remove PCR and sequencing errors, raw reads were error-corrected and collapsed into unique sequences using a nearest-neighbor algorithm that merged closely related sequences. CDR3 sequences were aligned to IMGT reference sequences to assign V, D and J gene segments. For a sequence to be retained, a match of at least six nucleotides to both a V gene segment and a J gene segment was required. A rearrangement counted as productive if the CDR3 had no stop codons and remained in frame with V and J, and every other rearrangement counted as non-productive. Following IMGT convention, CDR3 was defined as the stretch from the second conserved V-encoded cysteine up to the conserved J-encoded phenylalanine. Sequences without an unambiguous match to a single V gene segment were excluded from the earlier analysis of a few hundred of the donors. An earlier analysis of 587 of the donors classified V segments as functional when productive rearrangements were above 56.7% and as segregating when the standard deviation between donors was above 5%. A statistical classification framework was built to diagnose cytomegalovirus status from the catalog of TCR beta chain sequences. In a later analysis, V and J genes were assigned by comparing TCR nucleotide sequences against IMGT/GENE-DB human TR gene sequences. The TCRdist pipeline was used in a later analysis to assign CDR3 sequences and most-parsimonious VDJ recombination scenarios. In a later analysis, each TCR beta chain was defined by its CDR3 amino acid sequence together with its V-gene family, and reads without a unique V-gene family were excluded. As a way to deal with suspected cross-contamination and a sequencing artifact, a later analysis dropped roughly 600 nucleotide sequences that were highly shared and had low generation probability. In a later analysis, a clonal expansion index was calculated for each public chain from normalized within-repertoire ranks of inferred template counts. In a later analysis, generation probabilities were computed with a VDJ recombination model fitted to out-of-frame rearrangements, and the resulting probabilities were checked against IGoR. Hypergeometric tests were used in a later analysis to score TCR-TCR, TCR-HLA and TCR-CMV co-occurrence, with a repertoire-size bias correction applied to the TCR pairs. In a later analysis, false discovery rates were estimated by permuting HLA or CMV assignments 20 times. In a later analysis, co-occurring TCRs were grouped using DBSCAN, with TCRdist sequence similarity added in when clustering inside HLA-allele-positive subsets. Repertoires with fewer than 30,000 or more than 120,000 public chains were left out of co-occurrence clustering, as were about five repertoires with anomalous nucleotide sharing. Here the immuneACCESS table is served through TCRdb, limited to in-frame sequences with V and J called. Missing clones are a known gap in these copies; in checked studies unresolved V genes cover under half, and the rest lacks a known reason. Clone size and the V and J calls come from that table; the DNA yielded D and trimming. This sample lists 60,000 to 70,000 clones; roughly 78% were detected once. Of the sample, 9.7% falls within the top ten clones.

The cohort consisted of some 670 healthy bone marrow donors. All cohort members were sampled while nominally healthy, although unrecorded immune exposures were likely present. The donor was CMV seronegative and belonged to the group of under 400 seronegative cohort members. Every donor gave a peripheral blood sample, and the peripheral blood mononuclear cells from that sample were used for TCR beta sequencing. The Qiagen DNeasy Blood Extraction Kit was used to extract genomic DNA from the blood cell samples. Material for sequencing was PBMCs. This receptor was obtained from a middle-aged man in good health and CMV-seronegative. In this chain, TRBV11-2 is recombined with TRBJ2-1, with TRBD2 as a weak D call on 5 bases. The DNA sequence is TGTGCCAGCAGCTTAGCGGGGAGCTCCTACAATGAGCAGTTCTTC. It encodes CASSLAGSSYNEQFF. This CDR3, with the reference TRBV11-2 and TRBJ2-1 proteins standing in past its ends, gives the full variable domain EAGVAQSPRYKIIEKRQSVAFWCNPISGHATLYWYQQILGQGPKLLIQFQNNGVVDDSQLPKDRFSAERLKGVDSTLKIQPAKLEDSAVYLCASSLAGSSYNEQFFGPGTRLTVL.